These T cell receptor beta chains were read from a single sample in a study of response to subunit inactivated influenza vaccine. Each CDR3 protein is one row after TCRdb ran MiXCR on the RT-PCR reads. In the table there are approximately 570,000 distinct CDR3 sequences, less than 8% of which are singletons. The material sequenced was PBMCs from blood, taken around 2 years after vaccination. These receptor sequences come from a man between 50 and 75 years old who received an inactivated influenza vaccine. CDR3s include the opening cysteine and the closing phenylalanine or tryptophan. The order of the fields is J gene, V gene, clone size, D gene, CDR3 protein, CDR3 DNA. A D gene is named only where the DNA matches it firmly. Clone sizes are given selectively: once, few, many, or a class where the clone is expanded.

TRBJ1-1,TRBV6-5,.,TRBD1,CASSYTPGGRTEAFF,TGTGCCAGCAGTTACACGCCAGGGGGACGGACTGAAGCTTTCTTT
TRBJ2-1,TRBV24-1,few,TRBD1,CATSDRDSYNEQFF,TGTGCCACCAGTGATCGGGACAGCTACAATGAGCAGTTCTTC
TRBJ2-5,TRBV6-5,many,TRBD2,CASSLQRGGKTAQYF,TGTGCCAGCAGTTTACAGCGGGGGGGAAAAACGGCCCAGTACTTC
TRBJ2-2,TRBV7-3,.,TRBD1,CASSSTGATNTGELFF,TGTGCCAGCAGCTCAACAGGGGCGACGAACACCGGGGAGCTGTTTTTT
TRBJ2-2,TRBV29-1,few,.,CSVSKGQQYGELFF,TGCAGCGTCTCCAAGGGTCAACAGTACGGGGAGCTGTTTTTT
TRBJ2-7,TRBV19,.,TRBD1,CASSTGTAGEQYF,TGTGCCAGTAGTACCGGGACAGCTGGGGAGCAGTACTTC
TRBJ2-1,TRBV5-1,few,.,CASSWVPGTVRNEQFF,TGCGCCAGCAGCTGGGTACCCGGGACTGTCCGCAATGAGCAGTTCTTC
TRBJ2-7,TRBV29-1,few,.,CSVENSAGGGRYEQYF,TGCAGCGTTGAAAATTCGGCAGGCGGAGGCAGATACGAGCAGTACTTC
TRBJ1-2,TRBV6-1,many,.,CASREWGHYYGYTF,TGTGCCAGCAGAGAGTGGGGACACTACTATGGCTACACCTTC
TRBJ2-1,TRBV29-1,many,.,CSVELLAFSFNEQFF,TGCAGCGTTGAATTACTAGCCTTTTCTTTTAATGAGCAGTTCTTC
TRBJ2-5,TRBV6-2/TRBV6-3,many,.,CASSYSGRQETQYF,TGTGCCAGCAGTTACTCGGGCAGGCAAGAGACCCAGTACTTC
TRBJ2-5,TRBV12-3/TRBV12-4,few,TRBD2,CASSLSASGTQETQYF,TGTGCCAGCAGTTTATCGGCTAGCGGGACCCAAGAGACCCAGTACTTC
TRBJ2-3,TRBV12-3/TRBV12-4,many,.,CASSLGQGASYF,TGTGCCAGCAGTTTAGGGCAGGGCGCCTCGTATTTT
TRBJ2-7,TRBV7-6,few,.,CASSVGTIWLSGQSSYEQYF,TGTGCCAGCAGCGTAGGGACAATCTGGTTAAGCGGGCAGAGCTCCTACGAGCAGTACTTC
TRBJ1-3,TRBV12-3/TRBV12-4,many,.,CASSPLLRSGNTIYF,TGTGCCAGCAGTCCTCTGTTGAGATCTGGAAACACCATATATTTT
TRBJ1-4,TRBV11-2,few,.,CASSSQATTNEKLFF,TGTGCCAGCAGCTCGCAGGCCACAACTAATGAAAAACTGTTTTTT
TRBJ2-1,TRBV24-1,many,.,CATSELGSEQFF,TGTGCCACCAGTGAATTGGGAAGTGAGCAGTTCTTC
TRBJ2-1,TRBV9,.,TRBD2,CASSAEGLAGVREQFF,TGTGCCAGCAGCGCCGAGGGTCTAGCGGGAGTTCGTGAGCAGTTCTTC
TRBJ2-1,TRBV20-1,.,.,CSASTGNYNEQFF,TGCAGTGCTAGTACCGGGAACTACAATGAGCAGTTCTTC
TRBJ1-4,TRBV5-1,many,.,CASSFSGQDVEKLFF,TGCGCCAGCAGCTTTTCGGGACAAGATGTTGAAAAACTGTTTTTT
TRBJ2-1,TRBV29-1,few,.,CSVFSGEVREHSYNEQFF,TGCAGCGTTTTCTCCGGGGAGGTTCGGGAACACAGTTACAATGAGCAGTTCTTC
TRBJ1-1,TRBV5-1,.,TRBD1,CASSLAPLDRGSEAFF,TGCGCCAGCAGCTTGGCCCCCCTGGACAGGGGGAGTGAAGCTTTCTTT
TRBJ1-2,TRBV12-3/TRBV12-4,.,.,CASSWNAYGGYTF,TGTGCCAGCAGTTGGAACGCCTACGGTGGCTACACCTTC
TRBJ2-7,TRBV6-1,few,TRBD2,CASRSGRALSYEQYF,TGTGCCAGCAGGTCCGGGAGGGCCCTCTCCTACGAGCAGTACTTC
TRBJ1-3,TRBV20-1,.,.,CSARGGSSGNTIYF,TGCAGTGCTAGAGGGGGTAGCTCTGGAAACACCATATATTTT
TRBJ2-4,TRBV7-2,many,TRBD2,CASSLGAGGPSGNIQYF,TGTGCCAGCAGCTTAGGAGCGGGAGGGCCCTCGGGAAACATTCAGTACTTC
TRBJ2-7,TRBV6-1,few,TRBD2,CASVGGENPYYEQYF,TGTGCCAGCGTGGGGGGGGAAAACCCGTACTACGAGCAGTACTTC
TRBJ2-5,TRBV5-6,.,TRBD1,CASSFGTGGKETQYF,TGTGCCAGCAGCTTTGGGACAGGGGGAAAAGAGACCCAGTACTTC
TRBJ1-1,TRBV5-1,many,.,CASSLGQRGGVYMNTEAFF,TGCGCCAGCAGCTTGGGGCAGCGTGGAGGGGTGTATATGAACACTGAAGCTTTCTTT
TRBJ2-5,TRBV6-2/TRBV6-3,.,.,CASSYPPSGEETQYF,TGTGCCAGCAGTTACCCCCCCAGCGGTGAAGAGACCCAGTACTTC
TRBJ2-7,TRBV7-8,.,.,CASSSKRSGRSSYEQYF,TGTGCCAGCAGCTCAAAGAGGTCGGGTCGGAGCTCCTACGAGCAGTACTTC
TRBJ2-3,TRBV4-2,.,.,CASSQGGDTDTQYF,TGTGCCAGCAGCCAAGGAGGGGACACAGATACGCAGTATTTT
TRBJ1-5,TRBV7-2,.,.,CASSLLSGGSNQPQHF,TGTGCCAGCAGCTTGCTATCGGGGGGTAGCAATCAGCCCCAGCATTTT
TRBJ1-5,TRBV4-2,.,TRBD1,CASSQDRQGAQFNQPQHF,TGTGCCAGCAGCCAAGATCGCCAGGGGGCCCAATTCAATCAGCCCCAGCATTTT
TRBJ2-1,TRBV12-3/TRBV12-4,many,TRBD1,CASSFQTGWGTYNEQFF,TGTGCCAGCAGTTTCCAGACAGGGTGGGGAACCTACAATGAGCAGTTCTTC
TRBJ1-2,TRBV20-1,few,.,CSARGLSNYGYTF,TGCAGTGCTAGGGGTTTGTCTAACTATGGCTACACCTTC
TRBJ2-5,TRBV4-1,few,.,CASSQAIIETQYF,TGCGCCAGCAGCCAAGCCATCATAGAGACCCAGTACTTC
TRBJ1-4,TRBV10-3,few,.,CAISESYGGEKLFF,TGTGCCATCAGTGAGTCATATGGAGGTGAAAAACTGTTTTTT
TRBJ2-2,TRBV6-1,few,TRBD1,CASRQGQGTTGELFF,TGTGCCAGCAGACAGGGACAGGGGACCACCGGGGAGCTGTTTTTT
TRBJ2-2,TRBV28,few,TRBD2,CASSLSTTSGVGELFF,TGTGCCAGCAGTTTATCCACGACTAGCGGGGTGGGGGAGCTGTTTTTT
TRBJ2-5,TRBV5-1,.,TRBD2,CASSLVSSGSSETQYF,TGCGCCAGCAGCTTGGTGTCTAGCGGGAGTTCAGAGACCCAGTACTTC
TRBJ1-6,TRBV12-3/TRBV12-4,few,.,CASSLRGYSSPLHF,TGTGCCAGCAGTTTAAGGGGTTACAGTTCACCCCTCCACTTT
TRBJ2-1,TRBV15,many,TRBD2,CATSTGLAGGAGSYNEQFF,TGTGCCACCAGCACCGGACTAGCGGGGGGGGCTGGTTCCTACAATGAGCAGTTCTTC
TRBJ2-2,TRBV5-1,.,.,CASRGGELFF,TGCGCCAGCAGAGGCGGGGAGCTGTTTTTT
TRBJ1-2,TRBV29-1,many,TRBD1,CSVDQSGQGSGYTF,TGCAGCGTTGACCAATCTGGACAGGGGAGCGGCTACACCTTC
TRBJ2-3,TRBV12-3/TRBV12-4,many,TRBD1,CASSLARQGATDTQYF,TGTGCCAGCAGCCTGGCGCGGCAGGGGGCGACAGATACGCAGTATTTT
TRBJ2-7,TRBV19,many,TRBD2,CASSIDNGGAYEQYF,TGTGCCAGTAGTATAGATAACGGGGGGGCCTACGAGCAGTACTTC
TRBJ1-1,TRBV5-1,.,.,CASSLVRDVNTEAFF,TGCGCCAGCAGCTTGGTTCGCGATGTGAACACTGAAGCTTTCTTT
TRBJ1-1,TRBV6-2/TRBV6-3,many,.,CASRSWSLNTEAFF,TGTGCCAGCAGGTCGTGGTCTTTGAACACTGAAGCTTTCTTT
TRBJ2-7,TRBV12-3/TRBV12-4,.,.,CASTRDWGAAEQYF,TGTGCCAGCACCAGGGACTGGGGGGCCGCCGAGCAGTACTTC
TRBJ2-2,TRBV5-6,.,.,CASSFGVTTGELFF,TGTGCCAGCAGCTTCGGGGTTACCACCGGGGAGCTGTTTTTT
TRBJ1-5,TRBV5-6,many,TRBD1,CASSLVGTGYSSNQPQHF,TGTGCCAGCAGCTTGGTCGGGACAGGGTATTCGAGCAATCAGCCCCAGCATTTT
TRBJ1-4,TRBV3-1,many,TRBD1,CASSLWDRAEKLFF,TGTGCCAGCAGCCTCTGGGACAGGGCGGAAAAACTGTTTTTT